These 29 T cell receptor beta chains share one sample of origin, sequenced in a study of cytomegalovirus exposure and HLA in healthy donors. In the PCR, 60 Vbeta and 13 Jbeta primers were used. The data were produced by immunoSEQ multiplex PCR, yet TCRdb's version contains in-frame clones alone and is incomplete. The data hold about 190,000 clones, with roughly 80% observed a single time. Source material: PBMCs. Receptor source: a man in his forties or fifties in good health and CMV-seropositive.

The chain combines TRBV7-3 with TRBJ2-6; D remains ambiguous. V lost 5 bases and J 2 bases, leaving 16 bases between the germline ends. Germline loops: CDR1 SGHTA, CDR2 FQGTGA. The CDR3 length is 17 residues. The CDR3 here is CASSPTILVPGANVLTF. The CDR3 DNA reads TGTGCCAGCAGCCCTACCATTCTCGTACCTGGGGCCAACGTCCTGACTTTC.

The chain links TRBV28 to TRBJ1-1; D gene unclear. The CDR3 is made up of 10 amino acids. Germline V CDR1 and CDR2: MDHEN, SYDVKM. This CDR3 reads CVSRDTEAFF. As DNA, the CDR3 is TGTGTAAGCCGGGACACTGAAGCTTTCTTT.

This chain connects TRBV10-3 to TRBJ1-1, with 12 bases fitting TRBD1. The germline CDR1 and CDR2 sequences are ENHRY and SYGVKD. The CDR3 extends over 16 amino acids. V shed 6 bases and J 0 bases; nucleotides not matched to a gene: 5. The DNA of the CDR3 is TGTGCCATCAGGGGACAGGGGGCTCTTCTGAACACTGAAGCTTTCTTT. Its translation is CAIRGQGALLNTEAFF.

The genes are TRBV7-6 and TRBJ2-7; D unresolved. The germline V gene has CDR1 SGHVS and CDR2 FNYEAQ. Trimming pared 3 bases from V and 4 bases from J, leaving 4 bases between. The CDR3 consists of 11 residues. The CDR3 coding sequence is TGTGCCAGCAGCTTCTCGTACGAGCAGTACTTC. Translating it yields CASSFSYEQYF.

The CDR3 loop is CASSSAGGAHNEQFF. The CDR3 DNA sequence: TGTGCCAGCAGCTCAGCAGGGGGCGCCCACAATGAGCAGTTCTTC. The genes are TRBV7-3 and TRBJ2-1, with 8 bases that match TRBD1. Germline V gene data show CDR1 as SGHTA and CDR2 as FQGTGA. After removal of 4 bases from V and 5 bases from J, the junction contained 7 bases not matched to a gene. This CDR3 contains 15 residues.

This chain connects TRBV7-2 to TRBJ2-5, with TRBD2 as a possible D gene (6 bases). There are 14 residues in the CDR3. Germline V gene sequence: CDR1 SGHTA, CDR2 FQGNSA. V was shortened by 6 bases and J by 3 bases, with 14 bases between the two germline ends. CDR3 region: CASRVAGGKETQYF. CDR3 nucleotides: TGTGCCAGCAGGGTAGCCGGGGGTAAAGAGACCCAGTACTTC.

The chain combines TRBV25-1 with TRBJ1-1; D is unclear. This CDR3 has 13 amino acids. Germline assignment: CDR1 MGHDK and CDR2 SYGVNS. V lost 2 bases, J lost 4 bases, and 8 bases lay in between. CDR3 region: CASSEGRSTEAFF. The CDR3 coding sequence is TGTGCCAGCAGTGAAGGGAGGAGCACTGAAGCTTTCTTT.

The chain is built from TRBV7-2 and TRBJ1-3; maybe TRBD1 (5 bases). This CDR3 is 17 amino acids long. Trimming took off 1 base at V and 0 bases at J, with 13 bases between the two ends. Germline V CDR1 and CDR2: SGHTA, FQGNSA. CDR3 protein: CASSLGQGVDSGNTIYF. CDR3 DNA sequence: TGTGCCAGCAGCTTAGGACAAGGGGTAGACTCTGGAAACACCATATATTTT. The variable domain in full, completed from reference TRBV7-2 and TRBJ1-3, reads GAGVSQSPSNKVTEKGKDVELRCDPISGHTALYWYRQSLGQGLEFLIYFQGNSAPDKSGLPSDRFSAERTGGSVSTLTIQRTQQEDSAVYLCASSLGQGVDSGNTIYFGEGSWLTVV.

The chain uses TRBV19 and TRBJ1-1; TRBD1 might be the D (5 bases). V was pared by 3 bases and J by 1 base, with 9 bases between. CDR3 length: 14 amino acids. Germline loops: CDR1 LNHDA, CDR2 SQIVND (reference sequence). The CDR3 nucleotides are TGTGCCAGTAGTATGCGACAGAAGAACACTGAAGCTTTCTTT. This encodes CASSMRQKNTEAFF.

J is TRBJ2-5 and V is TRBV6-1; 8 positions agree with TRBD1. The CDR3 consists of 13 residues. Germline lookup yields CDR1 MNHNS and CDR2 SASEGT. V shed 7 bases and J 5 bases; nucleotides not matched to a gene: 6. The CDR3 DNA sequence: TGTGCCAGCATCTCCAGGGGGCAGGAGACCCAGTACTTC. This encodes CASISRGQETQYF.

CDR3 sequence: CASSQFPGQGSSYEQYF. The CDR3 nucleotides read TGCGCCAGCAGCCAATTCCCGGGACAGGGGTCCTCCTACGAGCAGTACTTC. The gene calls are TRBV4-1 and TRBJ2-7; 10 bases agree with TRBD1. With 2 bases clipped from V and 0 bases from J, the junction kept 7 bases outside the gene matches. Germline lookup yields CDR1 MGHRA and CDR2 YSYEKL. This CDR3 has 17 amino acids.

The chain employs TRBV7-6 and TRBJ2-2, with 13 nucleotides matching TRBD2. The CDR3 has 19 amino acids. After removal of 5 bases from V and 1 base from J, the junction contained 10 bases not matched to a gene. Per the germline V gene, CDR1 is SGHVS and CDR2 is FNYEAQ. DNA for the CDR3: TGTGCCAGCAGCACGATTCGGACTAGCGGGGGTCGGAACACCGGGGAGCTGTTTTTT. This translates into CASSTIRTSGGRNTGELFF.

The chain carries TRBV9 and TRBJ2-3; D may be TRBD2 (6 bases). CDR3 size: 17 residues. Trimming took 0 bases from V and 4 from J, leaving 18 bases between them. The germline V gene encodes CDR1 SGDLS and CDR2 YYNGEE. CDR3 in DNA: TGTGCCAGCAGCGTAGAATCGGGTCCGGGCGGGGCAGATACGCAGTATTTT. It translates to CASSVESGPGGADTQYF.

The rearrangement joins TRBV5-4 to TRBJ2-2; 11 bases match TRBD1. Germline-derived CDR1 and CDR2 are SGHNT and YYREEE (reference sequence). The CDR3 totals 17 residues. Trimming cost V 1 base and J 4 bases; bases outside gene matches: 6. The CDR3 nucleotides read TGTGCCAGCAGCTTGACCGGACAGGGGGCGAGCACCGGGGAGCTGTTTTTT. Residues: CASSLTGQGASTGELFF.

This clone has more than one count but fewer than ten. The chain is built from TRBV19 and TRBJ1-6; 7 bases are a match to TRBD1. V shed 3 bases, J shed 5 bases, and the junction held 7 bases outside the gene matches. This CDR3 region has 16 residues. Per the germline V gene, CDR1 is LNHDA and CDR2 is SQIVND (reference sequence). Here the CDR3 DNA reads TGTGCCAGTAGTATTCTATCGGGACAGCATAATTCACCCCTCCACTTT. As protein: CASSILSGQHNSPLHF.

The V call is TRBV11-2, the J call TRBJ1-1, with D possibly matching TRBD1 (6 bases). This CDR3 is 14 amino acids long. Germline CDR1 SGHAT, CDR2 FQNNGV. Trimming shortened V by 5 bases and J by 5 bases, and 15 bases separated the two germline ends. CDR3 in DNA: TGTGCCAGCAGCCGACAGGCGGACGGGACTGAAGCTTTCTTT. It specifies CASSRQADGTEAFF.

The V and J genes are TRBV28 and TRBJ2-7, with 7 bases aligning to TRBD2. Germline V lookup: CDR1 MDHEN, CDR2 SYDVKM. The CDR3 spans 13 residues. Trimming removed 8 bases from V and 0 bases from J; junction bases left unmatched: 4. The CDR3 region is CASAGTNSYEQYF. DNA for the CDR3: TGTGCCAGCGCCGGGACTAACTCCTACGAGCAGTACTTC.

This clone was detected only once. CDR3: CASSGPQEGNYGYTF. CDR3 nucleotides: TGTGCCAGCAGCGGTCCTCAGGAGGGGAACTATGGCTACACCTTC. This sequence joins TRBV6-6 and TRBJ1-2, with D perhaps TRBD1 (5 bases). Germline values: CDR1 MNHNY, CDR2 SVGAGI (reference sequence). The CDR3 length is 15 residues. V lost 6 bases, J lost 2 bases, and 16 bases lay in between.

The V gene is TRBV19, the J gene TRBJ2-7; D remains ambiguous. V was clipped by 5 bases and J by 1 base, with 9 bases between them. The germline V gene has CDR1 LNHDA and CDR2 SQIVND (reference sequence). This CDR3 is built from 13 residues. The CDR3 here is CASSPAVSYEQYF. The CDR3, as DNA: TGTGCCAGTAGTCCGGCGGTATCCTACGAGCAGTACTTC.

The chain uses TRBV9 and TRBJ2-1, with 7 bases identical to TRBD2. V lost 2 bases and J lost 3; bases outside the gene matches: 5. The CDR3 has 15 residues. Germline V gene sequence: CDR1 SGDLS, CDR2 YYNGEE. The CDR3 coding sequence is TGTGCCAGCAGCGTTAGCGGGCGGGACTACAATGAGCAGTTCTTC. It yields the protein CASSVSGRDYNEQFF.

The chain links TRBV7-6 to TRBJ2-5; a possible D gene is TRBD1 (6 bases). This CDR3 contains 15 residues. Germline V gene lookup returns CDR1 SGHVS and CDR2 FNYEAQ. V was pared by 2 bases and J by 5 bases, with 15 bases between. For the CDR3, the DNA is TGTGCCAGCAGCTTATTAGCACAGGGTGGGGAGACCCAGTACTTC. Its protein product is CASSLLAQGGETQYF.

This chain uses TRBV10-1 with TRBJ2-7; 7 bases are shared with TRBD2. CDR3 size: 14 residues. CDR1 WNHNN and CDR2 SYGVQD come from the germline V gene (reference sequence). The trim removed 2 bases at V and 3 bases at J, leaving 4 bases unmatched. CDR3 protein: CASSEGRGVYEQYF. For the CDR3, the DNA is TGCGCCAGCAGTGAGGGCCGGGGGGTCTACGAGCAGTACTTC.

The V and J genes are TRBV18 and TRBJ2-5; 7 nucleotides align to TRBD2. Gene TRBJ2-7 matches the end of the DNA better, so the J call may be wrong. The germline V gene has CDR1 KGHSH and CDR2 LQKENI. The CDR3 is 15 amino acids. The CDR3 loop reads CASSDGGGSSYEQYF. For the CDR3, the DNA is TGTGCCAGCTCAGATGGGGGGGGAAGCTCCTACGAGCAGTACTTC.

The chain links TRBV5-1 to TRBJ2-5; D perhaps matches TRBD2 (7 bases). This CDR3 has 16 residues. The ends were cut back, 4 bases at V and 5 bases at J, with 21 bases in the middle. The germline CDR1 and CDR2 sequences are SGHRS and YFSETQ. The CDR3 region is CASSVRPAGAGETQYF. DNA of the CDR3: TGCGCCAGCAGCGTTCGCCCGGCGGGGGCGGGGGAGACCCAGTACTTC.

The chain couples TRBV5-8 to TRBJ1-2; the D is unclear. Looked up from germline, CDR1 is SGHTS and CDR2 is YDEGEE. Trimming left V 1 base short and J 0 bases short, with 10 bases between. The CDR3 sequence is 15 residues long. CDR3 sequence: CASSLTTVTNYGYTF. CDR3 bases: TGTGCCAGCAGCTTGACAACAGTTACTAACTATGGCTACACCTTC. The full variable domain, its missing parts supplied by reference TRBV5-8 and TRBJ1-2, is EAGVTQSPTHLIKTRGQQATLRCSPISGHTSVYWYQQALGLGLQFLLWYDEGEERNRGNFPPRFSGRQFPNYSSELNVNALELEDSALYLCASSLTTVTNYGYTFGSGTRLTVV.

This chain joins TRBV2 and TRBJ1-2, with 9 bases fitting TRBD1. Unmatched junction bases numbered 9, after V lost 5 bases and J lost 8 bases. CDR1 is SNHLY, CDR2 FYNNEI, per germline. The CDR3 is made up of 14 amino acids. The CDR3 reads CASSPTGQGGGYTF. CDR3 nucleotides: TGTGCCAGCAGTCCCACGGGACAGGGAGGAGGCTACACCTTC.

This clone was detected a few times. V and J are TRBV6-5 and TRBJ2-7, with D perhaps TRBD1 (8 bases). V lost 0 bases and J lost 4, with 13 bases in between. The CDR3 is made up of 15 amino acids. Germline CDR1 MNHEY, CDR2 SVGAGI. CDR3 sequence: CASSYSTGGGYEQYF. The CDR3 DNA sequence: TGTGCCAGCAGTTACTCAACAGGGGGAGGGTACGAGCAGTACTTC.

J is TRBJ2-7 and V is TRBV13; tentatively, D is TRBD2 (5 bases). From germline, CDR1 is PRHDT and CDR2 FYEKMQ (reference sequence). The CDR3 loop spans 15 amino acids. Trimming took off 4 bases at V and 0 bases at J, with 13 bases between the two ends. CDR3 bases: TGTGCCAGCAGCTCCCTCACTAGTAACTCCTACGAGCAGTACTTC. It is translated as CASSSLTSNSYEQYF.

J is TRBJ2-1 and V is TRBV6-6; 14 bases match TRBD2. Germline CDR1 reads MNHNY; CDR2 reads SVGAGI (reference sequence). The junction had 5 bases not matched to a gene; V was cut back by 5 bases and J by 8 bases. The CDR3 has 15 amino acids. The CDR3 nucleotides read TGTGCCAGCAGTGGACTAGCGGGGGGCGTCTATGAGCAGTTCTTC. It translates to CASSGLAGGVYEQFF.